This is a list of T cell receptor beta chains from one sample in a study of blood T cell repertoires in COVID-19. Some clones are missing from TCRdb's copy, which holds only in-frame ones; the method was immunoSEQ multiplex PCR. Among 200,000 to 300,000 clones listed, approximately 80% were seen once. Material: peripheral blood. The source of these receptors is a woman over 75 with acute or convalescent COVID-19. CDR3s leave out the opening cysteine and the closing phenylalanine or tryptophan. D genes are given only for firm matches.

j_gene,v_gene,d_gene,CDR3aa
TRBJ2-3,TRBV11-3,TRBD1,ASSLGGTGRTDTQY
TRBJ2-5,TRBV7-9,TRBD1,ASSSTGDGETQY
TRBJ2-5,TRBV11-2,TRBD2,ASSSSAGQETQY
TRBJ1-1,TRBV6-5,-,ASSFPGDTEAF
TRBJ1-3,TRBV4-2,-,ASSQSDSANTIY
TRBJ1-6,TRBV6-5,-,ASSYSRQYNSPLH
TRBJ1-1,TRBV7-9,TRBD1,ASSFPGQGVVSTEAF
TRBJ1-6,TRBV6-1,-,ASSEGVSSYNSPLH
TRBJ1-2,TRBV14,TRBD1,ASSQVTGQFYGYT
TRBJ2-1,TRBV10-2,TRBD2,ASSTTSGGAGNEQF
TRBJ1-4,TRBV27,TRBD1,ASSPSTGKAEKLF
TRBJ1-3,TRBV14,-,ASSQIPLTTSGNTIY
TRBJ1-3,TRBV5-1,-,ASNQTPGGNTIY
TRBJ1-5,TRBV19,-,ASSIEFGQPQH
TRBJ2-5,TRBV25-1,TRBD1,ASSDDRGGKETQY
TRBJ1-1,TRBV6-2/TRBV6-3,-,ASSYSLGGRTEAF
TRBJ2-7,TRBV12-3/TRBV12-4,-,ASSLASIYEQY
TRBJ2-1,TRBV7-6,TRBD1,ASTQPGQGARREQF
TRBJ1-1,TRBV2,-,ASSEESRATEAF
TRBJ2-6,TRBV2,-,ASIRGSGANVLT
TRBJ2-5,TRBV5-1,TRBD2,ASSLGLATETQY
TRBJ2-5,TRBV28,-,ASSGTTGPYQETQY
TRBJ1-5,TRBV2,TRBD1,ASSPGQVNQPQH
TRBJ2-7,TRBV6-5,TRBD1,ASSYSGTGTYEQY
TRBJ2-3,TRBV5-1,TRBD2,ASSGGGYTDTQY
TRBJ1-5,TRBV18,TRBD1,ASSPHGQVGQPQH
TRBJ1-2,TRBV7-8,TRBD1,ASSTRQGSYT
TRBJ2-5,TRBV5-1,-,ASSLIGQETQY
TRBJ1-4,TRBV4-2,TRBD1,ASSHSQGQGNEKLF
TRBJ2-2,TRBV2,TRBD2,ASSGLAGGVSTGELF
TRBJ1-5,TRBV27,-,ASSLGSGGNQPQH
TRBJ1-2,TRBV6-5,-,ASSYSPGAGYT
TRBJ1-5,TRBV5-8,TRBD1,ASSSGQGGGNQPQH